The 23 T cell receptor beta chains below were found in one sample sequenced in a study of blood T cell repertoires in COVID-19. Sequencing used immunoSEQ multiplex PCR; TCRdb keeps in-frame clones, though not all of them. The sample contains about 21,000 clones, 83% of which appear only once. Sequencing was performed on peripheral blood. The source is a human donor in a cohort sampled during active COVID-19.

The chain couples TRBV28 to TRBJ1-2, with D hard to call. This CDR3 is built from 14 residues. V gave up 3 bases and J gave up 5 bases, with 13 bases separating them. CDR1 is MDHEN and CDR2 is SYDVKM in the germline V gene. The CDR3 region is CASSFSGNGYGYTF. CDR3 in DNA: TGTGCCAGCAGTTTTTCGGGGAATGGGTATGGCTACACCTTC.

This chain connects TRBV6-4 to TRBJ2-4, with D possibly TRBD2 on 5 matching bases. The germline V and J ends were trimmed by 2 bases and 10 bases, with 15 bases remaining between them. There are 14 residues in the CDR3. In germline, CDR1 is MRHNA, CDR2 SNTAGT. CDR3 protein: CASSDDRDLKIQYF. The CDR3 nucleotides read TGTGCCAGCAGTGACGACCGGGATCTGAAGATTCAGTACTTC.

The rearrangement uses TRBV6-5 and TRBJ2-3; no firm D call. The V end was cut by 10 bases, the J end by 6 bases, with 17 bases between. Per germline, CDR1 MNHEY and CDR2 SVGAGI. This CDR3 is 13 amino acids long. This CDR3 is CATLAQQSDTQYF. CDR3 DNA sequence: TGTGCCACCCTTGCCCAACAGTCGGATACGCAGTATTTT.

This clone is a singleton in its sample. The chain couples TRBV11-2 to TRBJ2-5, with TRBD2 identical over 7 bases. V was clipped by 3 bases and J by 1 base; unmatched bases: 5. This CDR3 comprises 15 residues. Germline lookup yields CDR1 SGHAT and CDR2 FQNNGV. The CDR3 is CASSFLGLGQETQYF. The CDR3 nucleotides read TGTGCCAGCAGCTTCTTAGGACTAGGCCAAGAGACCCAGTACTTC. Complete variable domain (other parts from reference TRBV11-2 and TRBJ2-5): EAGVAQSPRYKIIEKRQSVAFWCNPISGHATLYWYQQILGQGPKLLIQFQNNGVVDDSQLPKDRFSAERLKGVDSTLKIQPAKLEDSAVYLCASSFLGLGQETQYFGPGTRLLVL.

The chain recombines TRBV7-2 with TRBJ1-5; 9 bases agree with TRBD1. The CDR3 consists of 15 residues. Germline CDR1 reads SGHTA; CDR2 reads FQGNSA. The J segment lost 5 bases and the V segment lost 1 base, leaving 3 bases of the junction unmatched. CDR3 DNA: TGTGCCAGCAGCTTAGTCGACAGGGGGGATCAGCCCCAGCATTTT. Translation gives CASSLVDRGDQPQHF. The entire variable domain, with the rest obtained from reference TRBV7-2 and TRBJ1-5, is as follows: GAGVSQSPSNKVTEKGKDVELRCDPISGHTALYWYRQSLGQGLEFLIYFQGNSAPDKSGLPSDRFSAERTGGSVSTLTIQRTQQEDSAVYLCASSLVDRGDQPQHFGDGTRLSIL.

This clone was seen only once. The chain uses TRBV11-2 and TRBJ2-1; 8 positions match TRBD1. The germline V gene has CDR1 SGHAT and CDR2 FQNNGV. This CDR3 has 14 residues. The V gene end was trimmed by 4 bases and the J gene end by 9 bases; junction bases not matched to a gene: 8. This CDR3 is CASSSSPTGAEQFF. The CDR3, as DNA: TGTGCCAGCAGCTCGTCCCCGACAGGGGCTGAGCAGTTCTTC.

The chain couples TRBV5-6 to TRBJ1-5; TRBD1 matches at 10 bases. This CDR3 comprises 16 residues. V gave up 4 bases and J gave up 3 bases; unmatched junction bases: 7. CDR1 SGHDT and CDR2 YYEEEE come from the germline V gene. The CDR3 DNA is TGTGCCAGCAGCCTTTCCGGGACAGGGGACAATCAGCCCCAGCATTTT. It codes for CASSLSGTGDNQPQHF. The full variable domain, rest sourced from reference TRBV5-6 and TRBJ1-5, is DAGVTQSPTHLIKTRGQQVTLRCSPKSGHDTVSWYQQALGQGPQFIFQYYEEEERQRGNFPDRFSGHQFPNYSSELNVNALLLGDSALYLCASSLSGTGDNQPQHFGDGTRLSIL.

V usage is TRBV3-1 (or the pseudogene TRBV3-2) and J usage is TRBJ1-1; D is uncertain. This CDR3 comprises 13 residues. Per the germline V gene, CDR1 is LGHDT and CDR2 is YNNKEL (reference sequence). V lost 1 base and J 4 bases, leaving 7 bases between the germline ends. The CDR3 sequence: CASSQGQATEAFF. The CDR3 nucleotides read TGTGCCAGCAGCCAAGGGCAGGCCACTGAAGCTTTCTTT.

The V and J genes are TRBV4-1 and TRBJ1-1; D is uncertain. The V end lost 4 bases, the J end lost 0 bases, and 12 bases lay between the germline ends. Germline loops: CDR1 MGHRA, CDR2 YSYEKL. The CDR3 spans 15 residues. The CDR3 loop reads CASSPRPVVNTEAFF. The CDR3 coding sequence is TGCGCCAGCAGCCCGCGGCCCGTCGTGAACACTGAAGCTTTCTTT.

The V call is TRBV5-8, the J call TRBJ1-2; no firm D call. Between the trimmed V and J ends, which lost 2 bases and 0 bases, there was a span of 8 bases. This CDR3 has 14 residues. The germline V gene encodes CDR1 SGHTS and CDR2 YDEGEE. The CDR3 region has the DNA TGTGCCAGCAGCTTAACCGGGACTAACTATGGCTACACCTTC. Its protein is CASSLTGTNYGYTF.

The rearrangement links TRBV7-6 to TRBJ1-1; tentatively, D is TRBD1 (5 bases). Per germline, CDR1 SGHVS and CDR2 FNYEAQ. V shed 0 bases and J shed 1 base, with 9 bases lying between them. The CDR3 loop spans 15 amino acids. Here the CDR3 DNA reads TGTGCCAGCAGCTTAGCTCCCGGACAGAACACTGAAGCTTTCTTT. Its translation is CASSLAPGQNTEAFF.

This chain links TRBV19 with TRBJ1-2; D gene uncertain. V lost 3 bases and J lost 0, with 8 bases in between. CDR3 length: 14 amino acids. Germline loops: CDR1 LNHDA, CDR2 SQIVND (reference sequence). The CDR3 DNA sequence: TGTGCCAGTAGTATCGGGTCTCCTAACTATGGCTACACCTTC. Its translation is CASSIGSPNYGYTF.

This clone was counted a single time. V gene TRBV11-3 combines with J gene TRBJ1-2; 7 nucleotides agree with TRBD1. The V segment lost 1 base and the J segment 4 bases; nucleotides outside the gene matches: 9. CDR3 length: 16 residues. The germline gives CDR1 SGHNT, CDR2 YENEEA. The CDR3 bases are TGTGCCAGCAGCTTAGGCGCGACAGGGCTCGCCTATGGCTACACCTTC. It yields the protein CASSLGATGLAYGYTF.

The CDR3, as DNA: TGTGCCAGCAGTAGACTAGCGCGAGAGACCCAGTACTTC. Protein sequence: CASSRLARETQYF. The chain has TRBV2 and TRBJ2-5; TRBD2 aligns across 8 bases. The CDR3 runs 13 residues. From germline, CDR1 is SNHLY and CDR2 FYNNEI. V trimming: 5 bases; J trimming: 4 bases; junction bases outside the gene matches: 3.

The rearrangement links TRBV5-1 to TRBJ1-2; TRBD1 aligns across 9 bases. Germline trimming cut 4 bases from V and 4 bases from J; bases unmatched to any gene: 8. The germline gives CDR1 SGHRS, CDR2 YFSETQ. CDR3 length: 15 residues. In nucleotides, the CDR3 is TGCGCCAGCAGCGTGACCGGGACAGGGTTCTATGGCTACACCTTC. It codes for CASSVTGTGFYGYTF.

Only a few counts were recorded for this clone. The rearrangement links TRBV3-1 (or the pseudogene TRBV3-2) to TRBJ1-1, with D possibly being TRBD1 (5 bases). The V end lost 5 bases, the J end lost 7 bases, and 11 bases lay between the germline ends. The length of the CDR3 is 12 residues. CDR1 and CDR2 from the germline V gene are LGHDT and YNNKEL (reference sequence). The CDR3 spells CASSGWGGEAFF. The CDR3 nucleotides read TGTGCCAGCAGCGGGTGGGGGGGTGAAGCTTTCTTT.

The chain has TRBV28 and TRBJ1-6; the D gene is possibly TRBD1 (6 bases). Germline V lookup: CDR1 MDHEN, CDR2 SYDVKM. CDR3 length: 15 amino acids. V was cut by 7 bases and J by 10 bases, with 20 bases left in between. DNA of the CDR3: TGTGCCAGCACCCAAGGGGGGGTATTAAGGTCACCCCTCCACTTT. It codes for CASTQGGVLRSPLHF.

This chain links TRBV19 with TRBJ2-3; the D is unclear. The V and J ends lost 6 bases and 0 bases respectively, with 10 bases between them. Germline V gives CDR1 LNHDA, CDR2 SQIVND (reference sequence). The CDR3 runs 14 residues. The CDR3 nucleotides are TGTGCCAGTAGGACTGGATCTAGCACAGATACGCAGTATTTT. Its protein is CASRTGSSTDTQYF.

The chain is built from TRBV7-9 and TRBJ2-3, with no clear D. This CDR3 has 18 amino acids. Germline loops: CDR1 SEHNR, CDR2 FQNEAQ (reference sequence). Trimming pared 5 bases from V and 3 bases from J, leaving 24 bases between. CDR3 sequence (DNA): TGTGCCAGCAGCGGAGCCACGGCCCGCCATTCATTGACAGATACGCAGTATTTT. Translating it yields CASSGATARHSLTDTQYF.

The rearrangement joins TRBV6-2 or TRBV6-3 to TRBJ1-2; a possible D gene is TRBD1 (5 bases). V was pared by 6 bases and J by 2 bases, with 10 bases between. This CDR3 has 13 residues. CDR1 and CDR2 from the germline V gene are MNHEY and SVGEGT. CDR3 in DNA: TGTGCCAGCAGCCTGAGACAGAACTATGGCTACACCTTC. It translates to CASSLRQNYGYTF.

The CDR3, as DNA: TGTGCCAGCAGCTTAGTCCTTACATCAGGCCACGAGCAGTACTTC. The encoded protein is CASSLVLTSGHEQYF. This chain connects TRBV7-2 to TRBJ2-7; no firm D call. This CDR3 has 15 residues. Germline values: CDR1 SGHTA, CDR2 FQGNSA. The V gene lost 1 base and the J gene lost 5 bases, with 15 bases spanning the gap.

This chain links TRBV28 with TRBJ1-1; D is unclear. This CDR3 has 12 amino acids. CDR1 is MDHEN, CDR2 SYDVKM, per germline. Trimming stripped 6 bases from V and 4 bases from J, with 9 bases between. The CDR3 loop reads CASSRAGTEAFF. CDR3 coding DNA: TGTGCCAGCAGCCGGGCGGGCACTGAAGCTTTCTTT.

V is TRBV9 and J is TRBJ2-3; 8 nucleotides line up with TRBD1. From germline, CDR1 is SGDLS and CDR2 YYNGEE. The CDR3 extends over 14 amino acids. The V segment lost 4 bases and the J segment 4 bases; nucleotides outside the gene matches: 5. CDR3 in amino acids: CASSPDRGADTQYF. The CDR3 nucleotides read TGTGCCAGCAGCCCCGACAGGGGAGCAGATACGCAGTATTTT.